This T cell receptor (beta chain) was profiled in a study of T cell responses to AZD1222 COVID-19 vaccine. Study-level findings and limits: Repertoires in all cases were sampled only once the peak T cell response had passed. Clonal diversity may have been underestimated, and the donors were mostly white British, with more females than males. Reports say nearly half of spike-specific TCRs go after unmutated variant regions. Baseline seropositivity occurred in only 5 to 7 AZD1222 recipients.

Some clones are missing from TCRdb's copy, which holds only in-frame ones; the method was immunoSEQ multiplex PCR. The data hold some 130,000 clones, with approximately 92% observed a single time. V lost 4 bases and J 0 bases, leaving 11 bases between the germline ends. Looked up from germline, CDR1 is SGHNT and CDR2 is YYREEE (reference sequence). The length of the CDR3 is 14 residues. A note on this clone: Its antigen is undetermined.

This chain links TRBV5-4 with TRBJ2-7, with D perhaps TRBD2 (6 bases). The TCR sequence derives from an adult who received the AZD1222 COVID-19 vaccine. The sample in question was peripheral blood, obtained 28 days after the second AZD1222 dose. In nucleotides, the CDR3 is TGTGCCAGCAGCCTCGGGGGACCCTCCTACGAGCAGTACTTC. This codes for CASSLGGPSYEQYF.